This T cell receptor beta chain was identified in a study of T cells after yellow fever vaccination. Study details: Fractions of limited cellularity were prepared by means of SMART-Seq v4 Ultra Low Input. General study results and limits: A weaker secondary response peaked on day 5, the primary on day 15. At 95% to 98% for CD4 and approximately 89% for CD8, most primary-vaccination clones showed up again after the booster.

Production of TCR cDNA was by 5'RACE template switching, which also added a universal primer site and UMIs. TCRdb reprocessed the 5' RACE reads with MiXCR, giving one entry per CDR3 protein. The repertoire holds 200,000 to 250,000 distinct CDR3 sequences, with approximately 3.3% as singletons. Germline assignment: CDR1 MDHEN and CDR2 SYDVKM. CDR3 size: 12 residues. V gave up 7 bases and J gave up 6 bases, with 12 bases separating them. In its sample, this clonotype was seen a few times. The antigen remains undetermined. This chain connects TRBV28 to TRBJ1-2, with D possibly TRBD1 on 5 matching bases. The clonotype originates from a man younger than 35 who received the YFV17D yellow fever vaccine. The sequencing used CD4+ T cells sorted from PBMCs, collected 10 days after the yellow fever booster vaccination. The CDR3 DNA is TGTGCCAGCACGGCCTTGGGGGATGGCTACACCTTC. Translated, it gives CASTALGDGYTF.